Sequencing of this T cell receptor (beta chain) was carried out in a study of control samples from healthy donors and cancer patients. The V and J ends lost 1 base and 3 bases respectively, with 13 bases between them. From germline, CDR1 is SGHVS and CDR2 FNYEAQ. This CDR3 is built from 15 residues. The protocol was immunoSEQ multiplex PCR, while the TCRdb copy is restricted to in-frame clones and leaves out a portion. Listed are about 190,000 clones; roughly 2.2% falls within the top ten. V gene TRBV7-6 combines with J gene TRBJ2-7, with a possible D match to TRBD2 (6 bases). This clonotype was obtained from a woman in her 30s in good health. Input material: blood. The CDR3 reads CASSLEASEGYEQYF. The CDR3 nucleotides read TGTGCCAGCAGCTTAGAGGCGTCGGAGGGCTACGAGCAGTACTTC.